This T cell receptor (beta chain) was retrieved from a study of Graves' ophthalmopathy and Graves' hyperthyroidism. Study-wide points: Its predictions of ophthalmopathy progression gave the model 60% to 71% sensitivity and almost 75% specificity.

As the template, RNA transcripts were used to amplify TCR beta CDR3 regions. First-round RT-PCR used HTBI primers; second-round multiplex PCR followed. TCRdb passed the multiplex PCR reads through MiXCR, listing each CDR3 protein once. Altogether a few hundred thousand distinct CDR3 sequences are present, about a sixth being singletons, with the ten largest covering 2.4%. This clonotype was picked up many times. Its matching antigen is unknown. CDR1 and CDR2 (germline): SGHTA, FQGNSA. CDR3 length: 16 residues. With 0 bases removed from V and 6 bases from J, the gap between germline ends came to 18 bases.

This sequence originates from an adult woman with stable Graves' hyperthyroidism. The J gene is TRBJ2-7, the V gene TRBV7-2, with D possibly being TRBD1 or TRBD2 (5 bases each). The sample comprised peripheral blood. This CDR3 reads CASSLAVGILGPEQYF. The CDR3 nucleotides read TGTGCCAGCAGCTTAGCCGTCGGGATCTTGGGGCCCGAGCAGTACTTC. Together with reference TRBV7-2 and TRBJ2-7, the CDR3 gives the full variable domain: GAGVSQSPSNKVTEKGKDVELRCDPISGHTALYWYRQSLGQGLEFLIYFQGNSAPDKSGLPSDRFSAERTGGSVSTLTIQRTQQEDSAVYLCASSLAVGILGPEQYFGPGTRLTVT.